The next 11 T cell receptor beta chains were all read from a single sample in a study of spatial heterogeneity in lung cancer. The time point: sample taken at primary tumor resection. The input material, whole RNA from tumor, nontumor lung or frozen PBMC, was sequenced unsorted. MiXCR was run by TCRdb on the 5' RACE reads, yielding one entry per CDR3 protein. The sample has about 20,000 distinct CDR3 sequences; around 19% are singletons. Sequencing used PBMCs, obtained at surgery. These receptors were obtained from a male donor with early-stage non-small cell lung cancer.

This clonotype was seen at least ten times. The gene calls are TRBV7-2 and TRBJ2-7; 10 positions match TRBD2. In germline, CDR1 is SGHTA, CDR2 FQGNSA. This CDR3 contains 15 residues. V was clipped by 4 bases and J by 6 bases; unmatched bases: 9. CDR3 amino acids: CASSSRGSGGLEQYF. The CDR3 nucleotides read TGTGCCAGCAGCTCCCGGGGTAGCGGGGGGCTCGAGCAGTACTTC.

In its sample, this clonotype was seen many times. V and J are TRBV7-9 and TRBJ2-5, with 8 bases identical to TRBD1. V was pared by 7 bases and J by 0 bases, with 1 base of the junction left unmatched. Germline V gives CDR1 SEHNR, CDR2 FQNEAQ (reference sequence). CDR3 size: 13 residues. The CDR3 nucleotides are TGTGCCAGCAACAGGGGGTACCAAGAGACCCAGTACTTC. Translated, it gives CASNRGYQETQYF.

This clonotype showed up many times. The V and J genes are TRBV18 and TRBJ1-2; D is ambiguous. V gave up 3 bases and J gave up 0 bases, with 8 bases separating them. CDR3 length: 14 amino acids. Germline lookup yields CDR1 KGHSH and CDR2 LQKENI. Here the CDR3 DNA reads TGTGCCAGCTCACCCAGACAAGCTAACTATGGCTACACCTTC. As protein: CASSPRQANYGYTF.

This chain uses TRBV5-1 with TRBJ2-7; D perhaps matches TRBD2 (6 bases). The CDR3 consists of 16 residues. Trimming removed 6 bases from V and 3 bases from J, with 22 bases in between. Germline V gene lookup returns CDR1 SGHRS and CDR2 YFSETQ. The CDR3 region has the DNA TGCGCCAGCACCTGGGATCCGGGACTTTCCCTCTACGAGCAGTACTTC. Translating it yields CASTWDPGLSLYEQYF.

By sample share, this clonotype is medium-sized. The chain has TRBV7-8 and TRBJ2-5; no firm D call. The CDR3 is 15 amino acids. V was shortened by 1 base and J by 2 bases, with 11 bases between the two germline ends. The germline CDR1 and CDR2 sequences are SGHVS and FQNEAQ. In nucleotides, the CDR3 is TGTGCCAGCAGCTTAGAGGTGGCACTACAAGAGACCCAGTACTTC. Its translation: CASSLEVALQETQYF. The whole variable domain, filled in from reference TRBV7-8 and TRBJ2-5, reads GAGVSQSPRYKVAKRGQDVALRCDPISGHVSLFWYQQALGQGPEFLTYFQNEAQLDKSGLPSDRFFAERPEGSVSTLKIQRTQQEDSAVYLCASSLEVALQETQYFGPGTRLLVL.

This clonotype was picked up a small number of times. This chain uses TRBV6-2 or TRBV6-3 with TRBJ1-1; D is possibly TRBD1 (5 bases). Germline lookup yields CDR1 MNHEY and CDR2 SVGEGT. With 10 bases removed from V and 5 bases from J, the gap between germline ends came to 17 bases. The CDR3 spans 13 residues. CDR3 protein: CATLPGRVTEAFF. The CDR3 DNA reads TGTGCCACACTCCCGGGACGGGTAACTGAAGCTTTCTTT.

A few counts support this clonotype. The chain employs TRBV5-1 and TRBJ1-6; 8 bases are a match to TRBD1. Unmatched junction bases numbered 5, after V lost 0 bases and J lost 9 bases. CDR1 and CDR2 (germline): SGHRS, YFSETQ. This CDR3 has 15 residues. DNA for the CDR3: TGCGCCAGCAGCTTGGCGGGCAGGGGGCGTTCACCCCTCCACTTT. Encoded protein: CASSLAGRGRSPLHF.

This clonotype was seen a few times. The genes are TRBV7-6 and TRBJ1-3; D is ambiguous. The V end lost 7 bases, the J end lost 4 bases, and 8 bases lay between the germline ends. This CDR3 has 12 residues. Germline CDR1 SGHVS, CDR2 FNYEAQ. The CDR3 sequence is CASTEQGNTIYF. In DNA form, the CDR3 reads TGTGCCAGCACGGAACAGGGAAACACCATATATTTT.

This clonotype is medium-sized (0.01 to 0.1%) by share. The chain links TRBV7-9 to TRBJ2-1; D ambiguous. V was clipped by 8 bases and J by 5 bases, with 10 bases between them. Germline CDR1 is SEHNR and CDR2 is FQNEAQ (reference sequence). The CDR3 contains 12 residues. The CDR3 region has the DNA TGTGCCAGCGGCCGGAAAGACAATGAGCAGTTCTTC. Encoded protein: CASGRKDNEQFF.

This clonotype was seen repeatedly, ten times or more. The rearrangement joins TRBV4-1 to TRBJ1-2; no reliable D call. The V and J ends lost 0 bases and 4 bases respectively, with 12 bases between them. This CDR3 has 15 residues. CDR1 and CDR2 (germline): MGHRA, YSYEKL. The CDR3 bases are TGCGCCAGCAGCCAAGATTCGGAACAGCCCTATGGCTACACCTTC. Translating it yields CASSQDSEQPYGYTF.

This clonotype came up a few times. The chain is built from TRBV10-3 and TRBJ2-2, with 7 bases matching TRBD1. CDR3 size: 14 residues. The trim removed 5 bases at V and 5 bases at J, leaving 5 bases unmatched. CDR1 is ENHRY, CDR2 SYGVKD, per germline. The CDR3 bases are TGTGCCATCAGTACAGGGGCATCTACCGGGGAGCTGTTTTTT. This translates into CAISTGASTGELFF.